Each of the 14 T cell receptor beta chains below was sequenced from the same sample in a study of cytomegalovirus exposure and HLA in healthy donors. PCR involved 60 Vbeta and 13 Jbeta primers. The table came from immunoSEQ multiplex PCR; TCRdb's copy has only in-frame clones and leaves some out. Here the sample spans 150,000 to 200,000 clones, about 75% being singletons. The sample consisted of PBMCs. The source is a man aged 40-50 years in good health and CMV-seropositive.

The V and J genes are TRBV2 and TRBJ2-7, with a possible D match to TRBD2 (6 bases). Trimming removed 6 bases from V and 0 bases from J, with 12 bases in between. Germline CDR1 and CDR2: SNHLY and FYNNEI. The length of the CDR3 is 14 residues. The CDR3 here is CASSDAGSSYEQYF. The CDR3 DNA sequence: TGTGCCAGCAGCGACGCGGGGAGCTCCTACGAGCAGTACTTC.

The chain employs TRBV11-3 and TRBJ2-6, with 12 bases fitting TRBD1. J gave up 1 base and V 5 bases, and 6 bases lay outside the gene matches. Germline CDR1 and CDR2: SGHNT and YENEEA. The CDR3 sequence is 18 residues long. The CDR3 coding sequence is TGTGCCAGCAGCCTCTGGGACAGGGGGCGGTCTGGGGCCAACGTCCTGACTTTC. It translates to CASSLWDRGRSGANVLTF.

Of note for this clone: The junction differs from germline at one of its ends, possibly a read error. The rearrangement links TRBV7-9 to TRBJ2-3; 10 bases agree with TRBD2. Germline V lookup: CDR1 SEHNR, CDR2 FQNEAQ (reference sequence). This CDR3 contains 16 residues. The CDR3 is CSSSLRASGSQDTQYF. DNA for the CDR3: TGTTCCAGCAGCTTAAGGGCTAGCGGGAGTCAAGATACGCAGTATTTT.

The V gene is TRBV18, the J gene TRBJ1-4; 7 bases are shared with TRBD1. V was pared by 2 bases and J by 8 bases, with 11 bases of the junction left unmatched. Germline V gene sequence: CDR1 KGHSH, CDR2 LQKENI. The CDR3 runs to 16 residues. CDR3 sequence reads: CASSPIYGQAGEKLFF. The CDR3 bases are TGTGCCAGCTCACCAATCTACGGACAGGCTGGGGAAAAACTGTTTTTT. The full variable domain, in which reference TRBV18 and TRBJ1-4 provide the parts outside the CDR3, is NAGVMQNPRHLVRRRGQEARLRCSPMKGHSHVYWYRQLPEEGLKFMVYLQKENIIDESGMPKERFSAEFPKEGPSILRIQQVVRGDSAAYFCASSPIYGQAGEKLFFGSGTQLSVL.

J is TRBJ2-1 and V is TRBV27; 7 bases fit TRBD1. The CDR3 is 14 residues long. Germline V CDR1 and CDR2: MNHEY, SMNVEV (reference sequence). Unmatched junction bases numbered 11, after V lost 8 bases and J lost 7 bases. CDR3 residues: CASRDRPSSNEQFF. The DNA of the CDR3 is TGTGCCAGCCGGGACAGACCCAGCTCGAATGAGCAGTTCTTC.

The chain combines TRBV28 with TRBJ1-2; a possible D gene is TRBD1 (6 bases). This CDR3 spans 13 amino acids. Germline loops: CDR1 MDHEN, CDR2 SYDVKM. The ends were cut back, 6 bases at V and 5 bases at J, with 13 bases in the middle. CDR3 sequence: CASSPRDIYGYTF. The CDR3 bases are TGTGCCAGCAGCCCCCGGGACATTTATGGCTACACCTTC.

The V call is TRBV27, the J call TRBJ2-3, with no clear D. V lost 4 bases and J 5 bases, leaving 19 bases between the germline ends. Germline V gene data show CDR1 as MNHEY and CDR2 as SMNVEV (reference sequence). This CDR3 region has 16 residues. The CDR3 region is CASSSLRASTVDTQYF. In nucleotides, the CDR3 is TGTGCCAGCAGTTCCCTAAGAGCTAGTACTGTAGATACGCAGTATTTT.

The chain is built from TRBV29-1 and TRBJ1-5, with D perhaps matching TRBD1 (5 bases). The CDR3 spans 15 residues. Looked up from germline, CDR1 is SQVTM and CDR2 is ANQGSEA. CDR3 in amino acids: CSVTLGAGGTQPQHF. The CDR3 DNA sequence: TGCAGTGTCACCCTTGGGGCGGGGGGGACTCAGCCCCAGCATTTT.

The chain recombines TRBV19 with TRBJ1-5; D might be TRBD1 (6 bases). Germline lookup yields CDR1 LNHDA and CDR2 SQIVND (reference sequence). The germline V and J ends were trimmed by 3 bases and 7 bases, with 16 bases remaining between them. This CDR3 is 15 amino acids long. CDR3 bases: TGTGCCAGTAGTATTGGTTATTCCAGGGGACAGCCCCAGCATTTT. Translated, it gives CASSIGYSRGQPQHF.

The chain is built from TRBV5-6 and TRBJ2-7; TRBD1 agrees at 10 bases. The CDR3 runs 14 residues. The germline CDR1 and CDR2 sequences are SGHDT and YYEEEE. With V trimmed by 5 bases and J by 4 bases, 6 bases remained unmatched. The CDR3 region has the DNA TGTGCCAGCAGGGGCGGACAGGGGGAGTACGAGCAGTACTTC. Translating gives CASRGGQGEYEQYF.

J is TRBJ2-5 and V is TRBV27; tentatively, D is TRBD2 (6 bases). The CDR3 is 15 residues long. Trimming removed 4 bases from V and 1 base from J, with 13 bases in between. Per the germline V gene, CDR1 is MNHEY and CDR2 is SMNVEV (reference sequence). As DNA, the CDR3 is TGTGCCAGCAGTTCCTTTGGGAGGACCCAAGAGACCCAGTACTTC. It yields the protein CASSSFGRTQETQYF.

The CDR3 region is CASSYTLGQGSSYEQYF. The DNA of the CDR3 is TGTGCCAGCAGCTACACCCTCGGACAGGGTAGCTCCTACGAGCAGTACTTC. The chain combines TRBV13 with TRBJ2-7; TRBD1 agrees at 8 bases. The CDR3 loop spans 17 amino acids. The J segment lost 0 bases and the V segment lost 4 bases, leaving 11 bases of the junction unmatched. Germline values: CDR1 PRHDT, CDR2 FYEKMQ (reference sequence).

The chain combines TRBV10-1 with TRBJ2-3; D uncertain. The V end was cut by 2 bases, the J end by 0 bases, with 9 bases between. The CDR3 length is 15 residues. Per germline, CDR1 WNHNN and CDR2 SYGVQD (reference sequence). As DNA, the CDR3 is TGCGCCAGCAGTGAGAGCAGGCTTAGCACAGATACGCAGTATTTT. Protein sequence: CASSESRLSTDTQYF.

The gene calls are TRBV27 and TRBJ1-1; D is perhaps TRBD1 (6 bases). Germline lookup yields CDR1 MNHEY and CDR2 SMNVEV (reference sequence). CDR3 length: 15 residues. V lost 1 base and J lost 5, with 14 bases in between. The CDR3 here is CASSLYSGGRTEAFF. The CDR3 DNA sequence: TGTGCCAGCAGTTTATATTCGGGGGGCAGGACTGAAGCTTTCTTT.